What follows is one TCR beta chain and its context. Antigen unknown. Individual cDNA molecules were tagged with unique molecular identifiers. TCRdb re-called the 5' RACE reads through MiXCR, storing one row per CDR3 protein. Altogether about 120,000 distinct CDR3 sequences are present, around 13% being singletons, with the ten largest covering approximately 3.5%. The sample belongs to a study of early T cells in non-severe SARS-CoV-2 infection. Study-wide context: With bulk RNA from unsorted whole blood as input, sequencing yielded unpaired chains.

The CDR3 has 13 amino acids. The V gene's germline CDR1 is MGHRA and CDR2 YSYEKL. V was cut by 1 base and J by 15 bases, with 16 bases left in between. Regarding the study as a whole: Anti-spike CD8 specificities were favored by VDJdb matching, whose results missed private and CD4 specificities.

This receptor was obtained from an adult who was a healthcare worker with PCR-confirmed SARS-CoV-2 infection or an uninfected control (not recorded which). The V call is TRBV4-1, the J call TRBJ2-1, with D unresolved. The material was whole blood, obtained at baseline. CDR3 protein: CASSQGPAGARFF. The DNA of the CDR3 is TGCGCCAGCAGCCAAGGGCCCGCCGGAGCGAGGTTCTTC.